This T cell receptor beta chain emerged from a study of PD-L1 blockade in urothelial cancer. At the level of the study: Treatment start was followed by blood analysis at 3 weeks (second dose) and again at 6 weeks.

Germline V gene lookup returns CDR1 MGHDK and CDR2 SYGVNS. The CDR3 has 16 amino acids. Templates that were synthetic TCR analogs were spiked into each PCR. The method was immunoSEQ multiplex PCR; TCRdb's version includes in-frame clones alone and lacks a portion of them. The table records around 80,000 clones, around 90% of them present only once. The chain combines TRBV25-1 with TRBJ2-5; TRBD1 matches 9 bases. The J call may be in error: the DNA end matches TRBJ2-7 better. The specimen comprised PBMCs, sampled around atezolizumab (anti-PD-L1) treatment. The sequence derives from a woman between 65 and 79 years old with urothelial cancer. The CDR3 loop reads CASSPFQGQGIYEQYF. The CDR3 coding sequence is TGTGCCAGCAGTCCTTTTCAGGGACAGGGAATATACGAGCAGTACTTC.